This TCR beta chain was recovered during a study of T cell responses to AZD1222 COVID-19 vaccine. The germline V gene has CDR1 SGHAT and CDR2 FQNNGV. V was clipped by 1 base and J by 7 bases, with 16 bases between them. The CDR3 totals 15 residues. This clone was counted a few times. The data were produced by immunoSEQ multiplex PCR, yet TCRdb's version contains in-frame clones alone and is incomplete. The data contain about 120,000 clones, 70% to 90% of them singletons. Sequenced material: peripheral blood, taken on day 0 of MenACWY control vaccination. This clonotype was sampled from an adult in good health. The chain employs TRBV11-2 and TRBJ1-2; D perhaps matches TRBD1 (5 bases). Written as DNA, the CDR3 is TGTGCCAGCAGCTTAGGCCCAGGGATCGGCGGTGGCTACACCTTC. Translation: CASSLGPGIGGGYTF.